This TCR beta chain derives from a study of cytomegalovirus exposure and HLA in healthy donors. A multiplex PCR was run with 60 Vbeta primers and 13 Jbeta primers. Assay: immunoSEQ multiplex PCR; the TCRdb copy retains only in-frame clones and omits some. Of 50,000 to 65,000 clones listed, 82% are singletons. The CDR3 is made up of 17 amino acids. Germline V gene sequence: CDR1 KGHSH, CDR2 LQKENI. V shed 4 bases and J 5 bases; nucleotides not matched to a gene: 11. The chain couples TRBV18 to TRBJ2-1; 10 bases align to TRBD1. The source is a woman between 18 and 29 years old in good health and CMV-seronegative. Sequencing used PBMCs. In DNA, the CDR3 is TGTGCCAGCTCACGAGACAGGGGGCAGGTCGGGGACAATGAGCAGTTCTTC. Its protein product is CASSRDRGQVGDNEQFF.